Presented here are 28 T cell receptor beta chains from one specimen sequenced in a study of blood T cell repertoires in COVID-19. TCRdb's copy holds only in-frame clones and misses some; the assay was immunoSEQ multiplex PCR. Of around 220,000 clones detected, about 90% appear once; the ten largest clones hold under 2.5%. Sample: peripheral blood. These receptor sequences come from a man aged 40-50 years with active or convalescent COVID-19.

This sequence joins TRBV30 and TRBJ2-7; D is unclear. In germline, CDR1 is GTSNPN, CDR2 SVGIG (reference sequence). The germline V and J ends were trimmed by 2 bases and 2 bases, with 13 bases remaining between them. This CDR3 region has 14 residues. The CDR3 protein is CAWSMATNPYEQYF. The CDR3 DNA follows: TGTGCCTGGAGTATGGCAACTAACCCCTACGAGCAGTACTTC.

The chain recombines TRBV2 with TRBJ1-1; D is unclear. Germline V gene sequence: CDR1 SNHLY, CDR2 FYNNEI. This CDR3 has 14 amino acids. Trimming left V 6 bases short and J 5 bases short, with 16 bases between. The CDR3 nucleotides are TGTGCCAGCAGCCCGAGTACTTCGGGGACTGAAGCTTTCTTT. Translated: CASSPSTSGTEAFF.

The chain links TRBV11-3 to TRBJ1-1, with a possible D match to TRBD1 (5 bases). Trimming left V 5 bases short and J 6 bases short, with 13 bases between. The CDR3 contains 13 residues. Germline V lookup: CDR1 SGHNT, CDR2 YENEEA. CDR3: CASSRRWGAEAFF. The CDR3 DNA is TGTGCCAGCAGCCGACGCTGGGGGGCTGAAGCTTTCTTT.

The CDR3 loop reads CASSPTNRGGTYEQYF. The CDR3 bases are TGCGCCAGCAGCCCGACAAACCGGGGAGGGACCTACGAGCAGTACTTC. The chain is built from TRBV5-1 and TRBJ2-7, with TRBD2 matching 7 bases. The CDR3 length is 16 residues. Losses at the gene ends were 4 bases for V and 2 bases for J; bases not matched to a gene: 12. Germline V gene data show CDR1 as SGHRS and CDR2 as YFSETQ.

The chain recombines TRBV1 with TRBJ2-2; the D segment call TRBD2 is taken from the table without a DNA check. TRBV1 is shown as a pseudogene. This CDR3 comprises 14 residues. CDR3 loop: CTSSLSGDTGELFF. In nucleotides, the CDR3 is TGCACCAGCAGCCTTTCGGGGGACACCGGGGAGCTGTTTTTT.

This chain connects TRBV5-1 to TRBJ1-2; D call uncertain. Trimming cost V 0 bases and J 4 bases, with 4 bases left between them. This CDR3 has 12 amino acids. Germline CDR1 is SGHRS and CDR2 is YFSETQ. In nucleotides, the CDR3 is TGCGCCAGCAGCTTGGGAGTCTATGGCTACACCTTC. Its translation: CASSLGVYGYTF.

This clone was observed a single time. The rearrangement links TRBV6-2 or TRBV6-3 to TRBJ1-5, with D perhaps matching TRBD1 (6 bases). Per the germline V gene, CDR1 is MNHEY and CDR2 is SVGEGT. The CDR3 consists of 14 residues. Trimming removed 2 bases at V and 8 bases at J, with 13 bases between. This CDR3 is CASSYPNNREPQHF. In nucleotides, the CDR3 is TGTGCCAGCAGTTACCCAAATAACAGGGAGCCCCAGCATTTT.

Regarding this clone: Germline is not matched at one junction end, which may reflect a read error. The chain uses TRBV2 and TRBJ2-5; the match to TRBD1 covers 9 bases. CDR1 and CDR2 from the germline V gene are SNHLY and FYNNEI. The CDR3 spans 13 residues. CDR3 DNA sequence: TGTGCCAGCAGTGAAGCGCTTTGGGACAGGGTTGACTTC. Protein product: CASSEALWDRVDF.

The chain carries TRBV19 and TRBJ1-2, with TRBD1 matching over 8 bases. Trimming cost V 9 bases and J 6 bases; bases outside gene matches: 18. This CDR3 is built from 16 residues. Germline V lookup: CDR1 LNHDA, CDR2 SQIVND (reference sequence). CDR3: CASTLDDRGLRDGYTF. The CDR3 region has the DNA TGTGCCAGCACTTTAGATGACAGGGGTTTGAGGGATGGCTACACCTTC.

The rearrangement joins TRBV28 to TRBJ2-1; D perhaps matches TRBD2 (6 bases). The CDR3 covers 12 residues. The V gene's germline CDR1 is MDHEN and CDR2 SYDVKM. The V and J ends lost 7 bases and 11 bases respectively, with 15 bases between them. The CDR3 spells CASTRPGLQQFF. Written as DNA, the CDR3 is TGTGCCAGCACCCGACCGGGACTTCAGCAGTTCTTC.

The genes are TRBV2 and TRBJ2-7; 7 bases fit TRBD1. Per the germline V gene, CDR1 is SNHLY and CDR2 is FYNNEI. CDR3 length: 12 residues. V lost 5 bases and J lost 6; bases outside the gene matches: 4. The CDR3 DNA follows: TGTGCCAGCAGTACACAGGGGCCCGAGCAGTACTTC. Its protein is CASSTQGPEQYF.

This chain uses TRBV30 with TRBJ2-7; 10 nucleotides agree with TRBD2. V was clipped by 6 bases and J by 4 bases; unmatched bases: 6. CDR1 is GTSNPN and CDR2 is SVGIG in the germline V gene (reference sequence). This CDR3 is built from 13 residues. Written as DNA, the CDR3 is TGTGCCTGCCTCGGTAGCGGGAGGTACGAGCAGTACTTC. Translating gives CACLGSGRYEQYF. The full variable domain, its missing parts supplied by reference TRBV30 and TRBJ2-7, is SQTIHQWPATLVQPVGSPLSLECTVEGTSNPNLYWYRQAAGRGLQLLFYSVGIGQISSEVPQNLSASRPQDRQFILSSKKLLLSDSGFYLCACLGSGRYEQYFGPGTRLTVT.

The chain joins TRBV5-1 to TRBJ2-1, with 12 bases lining up with TRBD2. The junction had 2 bases not matched to a gene; V was cut back by 2 bases and J by 2 bases. Germline V gene data show CDR1 as SGHRS and CDR2 as YFSETQ. This CDR3 comprises 16 residues. The CDR3 DNA sequence: TGCGCCAGCAGCTTATCTAGCGGGGGGGCCTACAATGAGCAGTTCTTC. This translates into CASSLSSGGAYNEQFF.

This clone was detected a few times. The chain is built from TRBV27 and TRBJ2-7; perhaps TRBD2 as D (6 bases). The germline V gene has CDR1 MNHEY and CDR2 SMNVEV (reference sequence). CDR3 length: 15 residues. Trimming cost V 3 bases and J 2 bases, with 14 bases left between them. The CDR3 here is CASSFRSDYPYEQYF. The DNA of the CDR3 is TGTGCCAGCAGTTTTAGGTCGGACTATCCCTACGAGCAGTACTTC.

This sequence joins TRBV11-2 and TRBJ1-1; D gene uncertain. Germline lookup yields CDR1 SGHAT and CDR2 FQNNGV. CDR3 length equals 14 residues. Trimming pared 2 bases from V and 5 bases from J, leaving 12 bases between. As DNA, the CDR3 is TGTGCCAGCAGCTTACAGGCCAGTAGGACTGAAGCTTTCTTT. It encodes CASSLQASRTEAFF.

The J gene is TRBJ2-7, the V gene TRBV4-1; tentatively, D is TRBD1 (6 bases). The CDR3 is 16 residues long. Trimming pared 0 bases from V and 6 bases from J, leaving 18 bases between. Germline lookup yields CDR1 MGHRA and CDR2 YSYEKL. The CDR3 DNA is TGCGCCAGCAGCCAAGAAGTCAGGGGTCTAAGGGGCGAGCAGTACTTC. Amino acids: CASSQEVRGLRGEQYF.

The chain recombines TRBV10-2 with TRBJ2-5; D gene unclear. This CDR3 has 14 residues. Between the trimmed V and J ends, which lost 2 bases and 6 bases, there was a span of 13 bases. CDR1 and CDR2 (germline): WSHSY, SAAADI. Here the CDR3 DNA reads TGCGCCAGCAGTGAGAGTCGCGTCGAAAAGACCCAGTACTTC. Its translation is CASSESRVEKTQYF.

The genes are TRBV19 and TRBJ2-6; 8 nucleotides match TRBD1. The V segment lost 4 bases and the J segment 4 bases; nucleotides outside the gene matches: 6. CDR1 is LNHDA and CDR2 is SQIVND in the germline V gene (reference sequence). This CDR3 has 16 amino acids. The CDR3 spells CASSTWTGTGANVLTF. In DNA form, the CDR3 reads TGTGCCAGTAGTACATGGACAGGGACCGGGGCCAACGTCCTGACTTTC.

This rearrangement joins TRBV27 to TRBJ2-5, with 12 bases identical to TRBD1. Germline V gives CDR1 MNHEY, CDR2 SMNVEV (reference sequence). The length of the CDR3 is 16 residues. Losses at the gene ends were 9 bases for V and 5 bases for J; bases not matched to a gene: 13. CDR3 region: CASSHPGTGGRETQYF. DNA of the CDR3: TGTGCCAGTTCCCATCCCGGGACAGGGGGCAGGGAGACCCAGTACTTC.

The J gene is TRBJ1-2, the V gene TRBV28; possible D gene TRBD1, 5 bases. CDR1 and CDR2 (germline): MDHEN, SYDVKM. This CDR3 comprises 11 residues. The V end was cut by 6 bases, the J end by 8 bases, with 10 bases between. The CDR3 nucleotides are TGTGCCAGCAGCCGGGGGGAAGGCTACACCTTC. Protein product: CASSRGEGYTF.

The chain employs TRBV5-4 and TRBJ2-2, with D perhaps TRBD2 (5 bases). CDR1 and CDR2 from the germline V gene are SGHNT and YYREEE (reference sequence). The CDR3 is 16 amino acids. V lost 4 bases, J lost 1 base, and 14 bases lay in between. The CDR3 nucleotides are TGTGCCAGCAGCCGGCCGGGGTGGGAGAACACCGGGGAGCTGTTTTTT. Its translation: CASSRPGWENTGELFF.

This chain links TRBV5-1 with TRBJ2-1, with D tentatively TRBD2 (6 bases). CDR3 length equals 15 residues. The germline V gene has CDR1 SGHRS and CDR2 YFSETQ. Trimming pared 0 bases from V and 10 bases from J, leaving 17 bases between. This chain's CDR3 is CASSLEVAGRSEQFF. In nucleotides, the CDR3 is TGCGCCAGCAGCTTGGAAGTGGCGGGGCGCTCCGAGCAGTTCTTC.

The sample holds a few counts of this clone. The chain is built from TRBV28 and TRBJ1-2, with D possibly being TRBD1 (6 bases). The germline V gene encodes CDR1 MDHEN and CDR2 SYDVKM. The CDR3 has 15 amino acids. Trimming took 6 bases from V and 1 from J, leaving 15 bases between them. DNA for the CDR3: TGTGCCAGCAGGCCTGAAAGGGGGATTAACTATGGCTACACCTTC. This codes for CASRPERGINYGYTF.

This chain joins TRBV12-5 and TRBJ2-5; 11 bases fit TRBD2. This CDR3 comprises 16 residues. Germline assignment: CDR1 LGHNT and CDR2 FRNRAP. Trimming at V came to 1 base and at J to 5 bases, leaving 6 bases not matched to a gene. This CDR3 is CASGLGTSGGGETQYF. In nucleotides, the CDR3 is TGTGCTAGTGGTTTGGGAACTAGCGGGGGCGGGGAGACCCAGTACTTC.

The rearrangement joins TRBV5-1 to TRBJ2-5; 9 bases align to TRBD2. Looked up from germline, CDR1 is SGHRS and CDR2 is YFSETQ. The V segment lost 0 bases and the J segment 12 bases; nucleotides outside the gene matches: 9. CDR3 length: 14 amino acids. Written as DNA, the CDR3 is TGCGCCAGCAGCTTGGTTAAGAGCGGGGGGCTCGAGTACTTC. It translates to CASSLVKSGGLEYF.

J is TRBJ2-7 and V is TRBV27, with D possibly matching TRBD1 (5 bases). The CDR3 sequence is 11 residues long. Germline V gene sequence: CDR1 MNHEY, CDR2 SMNVEV (reference sequence). Deletions cut 4 bases from V and 6 bases from J, with 7 bases between. This CDR3 is CASSSRAEQYF. CDR3 nucleotide sequence: TGTGCCAGCAGTTCCAGGGCCGAGCAGTACTTC.

Concerning this clone itself: An end of the junction differs from the germline gene, which may be a read error. The CDR3, as DNA: TGTGCCAGCAGTTTAGGCACGGCGGGCCCAACACATTTT. Its translation: CASSLGTAGPTHF. J is TRBJ1-3 and V is TRBV27; D is uncertain. This CDR3 spans 13 amino acids. The germline V gene encodes CDR1 MNHEY and CDR2 SMNVEV (reference sequence).

The chain couples TRBV9 to TRBJ2-5; TRBD1 matches 8 bases. The CDR3 totals 15 residues. From germline, CDR1 is SGDLS and CDR2 YYNGEE. After removal of 3 bases from V and 7 bases from J, the junction contained 11 bases not matched to a gene. The CDR3 region is CASSAYLGQGATQYF. Here the CDR3 DNA reads TGTGCCAGCAGCGCCTACCTAGGACAGGGCGCGACCCAGTACTTC. Together with reference TRBV9 and TRBJ2-5, the CDR3 gives the full variable domain: DSGVTQTPKHLITATGQRVTLRCSPRSGDLSVYWYQQSLDQGLQFLIQYYNGEERAKGNILERFSAQQFPDLHSELNLSSLELGDSALYFCASSAYLGQGATQYFGPGTRLLVL.